The 30 T cell receptor beta chains below all came from one sample that was sequenced in a study of T-cell memory formation after mild COVID-19. TCRdb re-called the 5' RACE reads through MiXCR, storing one row per CDR3 protein. This table has 470,000 or so distinct CDR3 sequences, approximately 20% appearing once. The specimen sequenced was PBMCs or a T cell subset sorted from them (not recorded which). These receptors came from an adult woman who had mild COVID-19 (a few samples of this study predate the infection). Cell type and time point are not known.

The chain employs TRBV27 and TRBJ2-7, with D possibly being TRBD2 (5 bases). The CDR3 extends over 14 amino acids. The V end lost 3 bases, the J end lost 4 bases, and 13 bases lay between the germline ends. From germline, CDR1 is MNHEY and CDR2 SMNVEV (reference sequence). This chain's CDR3 is CASSLAVAGYEQYF. The CDR3 coding sequence is TGTGCCAGCAGTTTGGCCGTGGCGGGTTACGAGCAGTACTTC.

A few counts support this clonotype. CDR3 loop: CASSLGLGYEQFF. Written as DNA, the CDR3 is TGTGCCAGCAGCTTAGGTCTAGGCTATGAGCAGTTCTTC. The rearrangement links TRBV7-9 to TRBJ2-1, with no clear D. This CDR3 is 13 amino acids long. Trimming removed 1 base from V and 8 bases from J, with 9 bases in between. Germline CDR1 SEHNR, CDR2 FQNEAQ (reference sequence).

The chain employs TRBV20-1 and TRBJ2-1, with 13 positions matching TRBD2. The germline V gene encodes CDR1 DFQATT and CDR2 SNEGSKA (reference sequence). CDR3 length equals 18 residues. The ends lost 1 base at V and 0 bases at J; junction bases unmatched: 6. The CDR3 coding sequence is TGCAGTGCTAGAGCACTAGCGGGAGGGCCGAGCTCCTACAATGAGCAGTTCTTC. It specifies CSARALAGGPSSYNEQFF.

The chain carries TRBV12-3 or TRBV12-4 and TRBJ1-6, with D possibly being TRBD1 (5 bases). CDR3 size: 15 residues. The V gene lost 6 bases and the J gene lost 7 bases, with 16 bases spanning the gap. The CDR3 region has the DNA TGTGCCAGCAGGAGTAAAGGGGCTGTCAATTCACCCCTCCACTTT. Residues: CASRSKGAVNSPLHF.

The chain employs TRBV6-2 or TRBV6-3 and TRBJ2-6, with 9 nucleotides matching TRBD1. CDR1 and CDR2 from the germline V gene are MNHEY and SVGEGT. CDR3 size: 16 residues. V shed 7 bases, J shed 7 bases, and the junction held 11 bases outside the gene matches. The CDR3 is CASTNSRTGVANVLTF. CDR3 in DNA: TGTGCCAGCACCAACTCCCGGACAGGGGTAGCCAACGTCCTGACTTTC.

Only a few counts were recorded for this clonotype. The rearrangement uses TRBV7-2 and TRBJ2-2; possibly TRBD1 for D (5 bases). The CDR3 totals 16 residues. The V gene's germline CDR1 is SGHTA and CDR2 FQGNSA. V was clipped by 7 bases and J by 6 bases, with 21 bases between them. Here the CDR3 reads CASKFFLQTGAGELFF. For the CDR3, the DNA is TGTGCCAGCAAATTCTTCCTACAAACAGGAGCCGGGGAGCTGTTTTTT.

This clonotype was counted only a few times. The chain couples TRBV20-1 to TRBJ2-5, with D possibly called TRBD1 or TRBD2 (6 bases each). The CDR3 covers 15 residues. Trimming removed 0 bases from V and 2 bases from J, with 13 bases in between. Germline values: CDR1 DFQATT, CDR2 SNEGSKA (reference sequence). In nucleotides, the CDR3 is TGCAGTGCTAGAGATCAGAGGGGGGCACAAGAGACCCAGTACTTC. It codes for CSARDQRGAQETQYF.

The chain uses TRBV12-3 or TRBV12-4 and TRBJ2-1; 11 bases agree with TRBD2. The CDR3 spans 17 residues. The junction had 12 bases not matched to a gene; V was cut back by 6 bases and J by 5 bases. The CDR3, as DNA: TGTGCCAGCAGCCAACTTAGCGGGAGGGCTTGGAACAATGAGCAGTTCTTC. Its translation is CASSQLSGRAWNNEQFF.

The chain carries TRBV7-9 and TRBJ1-2; maybe TRBD1 (5 bases). V was clipped by 4 bases and J by 0 bases, with 9 bases between them. The CDR3 length is 14 residues. CDR1 is SEHNR, CDR2 FQNEAQ, per germline (reference sequence). The CDR3 protein is CASSSDTSNYGYTF. CDR3 DNA sequence: TGTGCCAGCAGCTCGGACACTTCTAACTATGGCTACACCTTC.

This clonotype was counted between two and nine times. The chain uses TRBV27 and TRBJ2-1; D unclear. The ends were cut back, 2 bases at V and 11 bases at J, with 7 bases in the middle. The CDR3 runs 11 residues. Germline V gives CDR1 MNHEY, CDR2 SMNVEV (reference sequence). CDR3 sequence (DNA): TGTGCCAGCAGTTTAGAGACCAAGCAGTTCTTC. This gives the protein CASSLETKQFF.

The chain has TRBV5-6 and TRBJ1-6; TRBD1 agrees at 10 bases. The ends lost 4 bases at V and 8 bases at J; junction bases unmatched: 9. The length of the CDR3 is 16 residues. The V gene's germline CDR1 is SGHDT and CDR2 YYEEEE. The CDR3 sequence is CASSIRDRGDYSPLHF. CDR3 nucleotides: TGTGCCAGCAGCATACGGGACAGGGGAGACTATTCACCCCTCCACTTT.

The rearrangement joins TRBV4-1 to TRBJ2-5; perhaps D is TRBD1 or TRBD2 (5 bases each). The CDR3 has 13 residues. V was clipped by 5 bases and J by 5 bases, with 12 bases between them. CDR1 and CDR2 from the germline V gene are MGHRA and YSYEKL. The CDR3 DNA sequence: TGCGCCAGCAGCGGGACGGGCCTTGAGACCCAGTACTTC. Protein product: CASSGTGLETQYF.

This clonotype was seen once. This rearrangement joins TRBV24-1 to TRBJ2-2, with 9 bases matching TRBD2. The germline gives CDR1 KGHDR, CDR2 SFDVKD. The CDR3 runs to 16 residues. Unmatched junction bases numbered 8, after V lost 4 bases and J lost 6 bases. The DNA of the CDR3 is TGTGCCACCAGTGACCGAGGACTAGCGTGGGCCGGGGAGCTGTTTTTT. This translates into CATSDRGLAWAGELFF.

This clonotype was picked up a small number of times. The chain's CDR3 is CASSVPISGSFRNEQYF. The CDR3 bases are TGTGCCAGCAGTGTGCCGATTAGCGGGAGTTTCAGGAACGAGCAGTACTTC. V usage is TRBV7-8 and J usage is TRBJ2-7; 9 bases align to TRBD2. The CDR3 totals 17 residues. Germline V gives CDR1 SGHVS, CDR2 FQNEAQ. Losses at the gene ends were 6 bases for V and 5 bases for J; bases not matched to a gene: 17. The variable domain in full, completed from reference TRBV7-8 and TRBJ2-7, reads GAGVSQSPRYKVAKRGQDVALRCDPISGHVSLFWYQQALGQGPEFLTYFQNEAQLDKSGLPSDRFFAERPEGSVSTLKIQRTQQEDSAVYLCASSVPISGSFRNEQYFGPGTRLTVT.

This chain links TRBV18 with TRBJ2-7; 8 bases align to TRBD1. The junction had 2 bases not matched to a gene; V was cut back by 3 bases and J by 1 base. There are 14 residues in the CDR3. Germline loops: CDR1 KGHSH, CDR2 LQKENI. CDR3: CASSPTGVSYEQYF. The CDR3 nucleotides read TGTGCCAGCTCACCGACAGGGGTATCCTACGAGCAGTACTTC.

This clonotype turned up a few times. The genes are TRBV6-1 and TRBJ1-2; no clear D. CDR1 and CDR2 (germline): MNHNS, SASEGT. Trimming took off 2 bases at V and 6 bases at J, with 7 bases between the two ends. The CDR3 has 12 residues. The CDR3: CASSESGDGYTF. CDR3 nucleotides: TGTGCCAGCAGTGAAAGCGGAGATGGCTACACCTTC.

CDR3 nucleotides: TGTGCCAGCAGTTTTAGCGGGAGGGCCCCACAGTACTTC. This translates into CASSFSGRAPQYF. The V call is TRBV12-3 or TRBV12-4, the J call TRBJ2-4, with 11 bases matching TRBD2. There are 13 residues in the CDR3. Unmatched junction bases numbered 5, after V lost 3 bases and J lost 13 bases.

V usage is TRBV28 and J usage is TRBJ1-2; D is ambiguous. Germline CDR1 reads MDHEN; CDR2 reads SYDVKM. The V gene lost 3 bases and the J gene lost 2 bases, with 16 bases spanning the gap. The CDR3 is 16 amino acids. The DNA for the CDR3 is TGTGCCAGCAGTTTGTTCTGGGCATTCGAGAACTATGGCTACACCTTC. Protein product: CASSLFWAFENYGYTF.

The CDR3 spells CSVEEGTAGYEQYF. The CDR3 nucleotides are TGCAGCGTTGAAGAGGGGACAGCCGGCTACGAGCAGTACTTC. The genes are TRBV29-1 and TRBJ2-7, with TRBD1 matching 7 bases. There are 14 residues in the CDR3. Germline lookup yields CDR1 SQVTM and CDR2 ANQGSEA. J was trimmed by 3 bases and V by 0 bases; bases with no gene match: 5.

The V gene is TRBV6-2 or TRBV6-3, the J gene TRBJ2-7, with 15 bases that match TRBD2. The V gene end was trimmed by 6 bases and the J gene end by 5 bases; junction bases not matched to a gene: 8. There are 16 residues in the CDR3. Germline loops: CDR1 MNHEY, CDR2 SVGEGT. The CDR3 here is CASSRTSGRARDEQYF. The CDR3 region has the DNA TGTGCCAGCAGCCGGACTAGCGGGAGGGCCAGGGACGAGCAGTACTTC.

This clonotype occurred a few times. V gene TRBV7-2 combines with J gene TRBJ2-1, with a possible D match to TRBD2 (5 bases). V dropped 0 bases and J dropped 0 bases, with 21 bases sitting between them. CDR1 and CDR2 from the germline V gene are SGHTA and FQGNSA. This CDR3 is 20 amino acids long. The CDR3: CASSLARLRLSTSSYNEQFF. As DNA, the CDR3 is TGTGCCAGCAGCTTAGCTAGACTCAGGCTTTCTACTAGCTCCTACAATGAGCAGTTCTTC.

The V and J genes are TRBV24-1 and TRBJ2-7, with TRBD1 matching 7 bases. V shed 3 bases and J 3 bases; nucleotides not matched to a gene: 10. The CDR3 extends over 16 amino acids. Germline V gene sequence: CDR1 KGHDR, CDR2 SFDVKD. The CDR3 region is CATSDPDREGVYEQYF. In DNA form, the CDR3 reads TGTGCCACCAGTGATCCTGACAGGGAAGGGGTCTACGAGCAGTACTTC.

This clonotype was seen a handful of times. The chain combines TRBV27 with TRBJ1-1, with 7 bases fitting TRBD1. Germline trimming cut 5 bases from V and 6 bases from J; bases unmatched to any gene: 18. The CDR3 consists of 17 residues. Germline CDR1 MNHEY, CDR2 SMNVEV (reference sequence). The CDR3 sequence is CASSPLSLGQVFSEAFF. In DNA, the CDR3 is TGTGCCAGCAGTCCCCTTTCCCTCGGACAGGTCTTTTCTGAAGCTTTCTTT.

The chain has TRBV12-3 or TRBV12-4 and TRBJ2-3; 8 bases are shared with TRBD2. Unmatched junction bases numbered 4, after V lost 2 bases and J lost 0 bases. This CDR3 is built from 16 residues. For the CDR3, the DNA is TGTGCCAGCAGTTTATGGGCTAGCGGGAGCACAGATACGCAGTATTTT. Its protein product is CASSLWASGSTDTQYF.

The rearrangement uses TRBV9 and TRBJ2-2, with 7 bases identical to TRBD1. CDR1 and CDR2 from the germline V gene are SGDLS and YYNGEE. CDR3 length: 17 amino acids. V trimming: 4 bases; J trimming: 5 bases; junction bases outside the gene matches: 14. The DNA for the CDR3 is TGTGCCAGCAGCCCAAGATTCGACAGGGTGGGGACCGGGGAGCTGTTTTTT. This translates into CASSPRFDRVGTGELFF. Full variable domain (rest looked up from reference TRBV9 and TRBJ2-2): DSGVTQTPKHLITATGQRVTLRCSPRSGDLSVYWYQQSLDQGLQFLIQYYNGEERAKGNILERFSAQQFPDLHSELNLSSLELGDSALYFCASSPRFDRVGTGELFFGEGSRLTVL.

This clonotype was found a few times. V and J are TRBV7-9 and TRBJ2-7; no clear D. The CDR3 runs 14 residues. From germline, CDR1 is SEHNR and CDR2 FQNEAQ (reference sequence). V was pared by 1 base and J by 3 bases, with 10 bases between. The CDR3 DNA reads TGTGCCAGCAGCTTAGACACAGAGAGCTACGAGCAGTACTTC. Protein product: CASSLDTESYEQYF. Full variable domain (remainder filled in from reference TRBV7-9 and TRBJ2-7): DTGVSQNPRHKITKRGQNVTFRCDPISEHNRLYWYRQTLGQGPEFLTYFQNEAQLEKSRLLSDRFSAERPKGSFSTLEIQRTEQGDSAMYLCASSLDTESYEQYFGPGTRLTVT.

The sample holds a few counts of this clonotype. V is TRBV3-1 and J is TRBJ1-2, with D perhaps matching TRBD1 (5 bases). V dropped 6 bases and J dropped 2 bases, with 13 bases sitting between them. CDR3 size: 14 residues. CDR1 LGHDT and CDR2 YNNKEL come from the germline V gene (reference sequence). The CDR3 bases are TGTGCCAGCAGGGGGGACGGGATGAACTATGGCTACACCTTC. This gives the protein CASRGDGMNYGYTF.

In this sample, this clonotype turned up many times. The V and J genes are TRBV5-1 and TRBJ1-1; maybe TRBD1 (6 bases). In germline, CDR1 is SGHRS, CDR2 YFSETQ. V lost 5 bases to trimming and J lost 3 bases, with 11 bases between them. This CDR3 comprises 13 residues. The CDR3 spells CASSYGQYTEAFF. The CDR3 DNA reads TGCGCCAGCAGTTATGGACAGTACACTGAAGCTTTCTTT.

In its sample, this clonotype was seen a few times. J is TRBJ1-2 and V is TRBV4-1, with 8 bases fitting TRBD1. This CDR3 comprises 15 residues. Germline V gene lookup returns CDR1 MGHRA and CDR2 YSYEKL. The V and J ends lost 3 bases and 4 bases, in that order; junction bases with no gene match: 7. The CDR3 spells CASSQEDRVSYGYTF. The CDR3 DNA reads TGCGCCAGCAGCCAGGAGGACAGGGTCAGCTATGGCTACACCTTC.

This clonotype was seen a few times. This chain links TRBV5-1 with TRBJ2-7, with 11 bases fitting TRBD1. The CDR3 length is 16 residues. From germline, CDR1 is SGHRS and CDR2 YFSETQ. Trimming cost V 3 bases and J 0 bases; bases outside gene matches: 5. CDR3 sequence (DNA): TGCGCCAGCAGCTCGGGACAGGGGGTTAGCTCCTACGAGCAGTACTTC. This encodes CASSSGQGVSSYEQYF.